These 20 T cell receptor beta chains were sequenced from one sample in a study of CD8+ T cells in alopecia areata. Described treatment: oral pan-JAK inhibitor, 5-10 mg twice daily. Extracted RNA was reverse transcribed, and the resulting cDNA served as sequencing template. The table came from immunoSEQ multiplex PCR; TCRdb's copy has only in-frame clones and leaves some out. The sample shows fewer than 110,000 clones, over 75% of them seen only once. The specimen was CD8+ T cells sorted from blood, collected at approximately week 30, from a patient treated with tofacitinib. Source of these receptors: a human donor with alopecia areata.

This clone is a singleton in its sample. V gene TRBV2 combines with J gene TRBJ2-1; D uncertain. The CDR3 runs to 10 residues. In germline, CDR1 is SNHLY, CDR2 FYNNEI. The V end was cut by 6 bases, the J end by 12 bases, with 9 bases between. CDR3 sequence (DNA): TGTGCCAGCAGGCAGACAACGCAGTTCTTC. Translating gives CASRQTTQFF.

The CDR3 region is CASSLSESNEQFF. DNA of the CDR3: TGTGCCAGCAGCTTGTCCGAGAGCAATGAGCAGTTCTTC. This chain connects TRBV5-4 to TRBJ2-1; no clear D gene. CDR3 length: 13 amino acids. Trimming pared 1 base from V and 6 bases from J, leaving 8 bases between. Germline V CDR1 and CDR2: SGHNT, YYREEE (reference sequence).

The DNA for the CDR3 is TGTGCCAGCAGTTACGGGACAGGGAGTAGGAATGAGCAGTTCTTC. Residues: CASSYGTGSRNEQFF. The chain joins TRBV6-5 to TRBJ2-1, with 9 bases identical to TRBD1. The CDR3 consists of 15 residues. Per the germline V gene, CDR1 is MNHEY and CDR2 is SVGAGI. After removal of 2 bases from V and 7 bases from J, the junction contained 6 bases not matched to a gene.

The rearrangement links TRBV25-1 to TRBJ2-7; D not resolved. Trimming took 3 bases from V and 5 from J, leaving 2 bases between them. There are 10 residues in the CDR3. The germline V gene has CDR1 MGHDK and CDR2 SYGVNS. CDR3 nucleotides: TGTGCCAGCAGTGATCACGAGCAGTACTTC. Translation gives CASSDHEQYF.

This clone has a single count. This sequence joins TRBV29-1 and TRBJ2-6, with a tentative D call TRBD1 (5 bases). The CDR3 sequence is 17 residues long. Germline assignment: CDR1 SQVTM and CDR2 ANQGSEA. Trimming cost V 6 bases and J 0 bases, with 18 bases left between them. The CDR3 region has the DNA TGCAGCGTCCCTACTCATACAGGACCCTCTGGGGCCAACGTCCTGACTTTC. This gives the protein CSVPTHTGPSGANVLTF.

The count of this clone is one. The chain links TRBV2 to TRBJ2-3; 8 nucleotides line up with TRBD1. Germline trimming cut 8 bases from V and 3 bases from J; bases unmatched to any gene: 7. CDR1 is SNHLY, CDR2 FYNNEI, per germline. The CDR3 is 14 residues long. CDR3 DNA: TGTGCCAGCCCAGGGGGCAAGGAGACAGATACGCAGTATTTT. Its translation: CASPGGKETDTQYF.

The CDR3 here is CSVEETGVSVNEQYF. CDR3 coding DNA: TGCAGCGTTGAAGAAACGGGAGTGTCAGTAAACGAGCAGTACTTC. V is TRBV29-1 and J is TRBJ2-7; D is possibly TRBD2 (6 bases). CDR1 is SQVTM and CDR2 is ANQGSEA in the germline V gene. V lost 0 bases to trimming and J lost 5 bases, with 17 bases between them. The CDR3 runs to 15 residues.

The chain uses TRBV6-1 and TRBJ2-3, with TRBD2 matching over 9 bases. The CDR3 contains 16 residues. Trimming removed 6 bases from V and 0 bases from J; junction bases left unmatched: 7. Germline CDR1 and CDR2: MNHNS and SASEGT. The CDR3 DNA follows: TGTGCCAGCAGCGAACCTCTAGCGGGGAGCACAGATACGCAGTATTTT. Amino acid sequence: CASSEPLAGSTDTQYF.

The rearrangement uses TRBV29-1 and TRBJ1-2; TRBD1 might be the D (5 bases). The CDR3 length is 13 residues. CDR1 is SQVTM and CDR2 is ANQGSEA in the germline V gene. Trimming removed 0 bases from V and 4 bases from J, with 9 bases in between. The CDR3 sequence: CSVEDGGLYGYTF. The DNA for the CDR3 is TGCAGCGTTGAAGATGGGGGTCTCTATGGCTACACCTTC.

V and J are TRBV7-9 and TRBJ1-5; TRBD1 agrees at 8 bases. J lost 2 bases, V lost 5 bases, and 2 bases had no gene match. The CDR3 has 14 residues. From germline, CDR1 is SEHNR and CDR2 FQNEAQ (reference sequence). The CDR3 here is CASSPQGGNQPQHF. CDR3 nucleotide sequence: TGTGCCAGCAGCCCACAGGGGGGCAATCAGCCCCAGCATTTT.

The CDR3 reads CASSLVYRGGHEQYF. For the CDR3, the DNA is TGCGCCAGCAGCTTGGTATACAGGGGAGGACACGAGCAGTACTTC. The chain carries TRBV5-1 and TRBJ2-7; tentative D call: TRBD1 (7 bases). The V gene's germline CDR1 is SGHRS and CDR2 YFSETQ. The CDR3 loop spans 15 amino acids. Deletions cut 0 bases from V and 5 bases from J, with 15 bases between. The full variable domain, its missing parts supplied by reference TRBV5-1 and TRBJ2-7, is KAGVTQTPRYLIKTRGQQVTLSCSPISGHRSVSWYQQTPGQGLQFLFEYFSETQRNKGNFPGRFSGRQFSNSRSEMNVSTLELGDSALYLCASSLVYRGGHEQYFGPGTRLTVT.

This chain connects TRBV19 to TRBJ2-1; 7 bases match TRBD2. J was trimmed by 4 bases and V by 5 bases; bases with no gene match: 8. The germline V gene encodes CDR1 LNHDA and CDR2 SQIVND (reference sequence). The CDR3 is 15 residues long. DNA for the CDR3: TGTGCCAGTAGTGGGGGGGAGGCACTTTACAATGAGCAGTTCTTC. Protein: CASSGGEALYNEQFF.

The chain links TRBV4-1 to TRBJ2-1; 10 bases line up with TRBD2. V was pared by 1 base and J by 7 bases, with 16 bases of the junction left unmatched. Germline CDR1 reads MGHRA; CDR2 reads YSYEKL. This CDR3 spans 19 amino acids. The CDR3 here is CASSQGGSGWVAGGNEQFF. The DNA for the CDR3 is TGCGCCAGCAGCCAAGGGGGGTCAGGGTGGGTAGCGGGAGGTAATGAGCAGTTCTTC.

The J gene is TRBJ2-1, the V gene TRBV2, with 11 bases fitting TRBD2. With 6 bases clipped from V and 3 bases from J, the junction kept 19 bases outside the gene matches. This CDR3 is built from 20 residues. Per germline, CDR1 SNHLY and CDR2 FYNNEI. The CDR3 DNA reads as TGTGCCAGCAGCCAACCCACTAGCGGGGGCCCAAAACGCGTCTACAATGAGCAGTTCTTC. Translated: CASSQPTSGGPKRVYNEQFF.

The genes are TRBV5-1 and TRBJ2-6; a weak D match, TRBD2 (7 bases). Trimming took off 4 bases at V and 4 bases at J, with 18 bases between the two ends. CDR3 size: 17 residues. In germline, CDR1 is SGHRS, CDR2 YFSETQ. CDR3 nucleotides: TGCGCCAGCAGCGCACGGGGGGCCGGTGCCGGGGCCAACGTCCTGACTTTC. It codes for CASSARGAGAGANVLTF. Full variable domain (remainder filled in from reference TRBV5-1 and TRBJ2-6): KAGVTQTPRYLIKTRGQQVTLSCSPISGHRSVSWYQQTPGQGLQFLFEYFSETQRNKGNFPGRFSGRQFSNSRSEMNVSTLELGDSALYLCASSARGAGAGANVLTFGAGSRLTVL.

The sample holds one count of this clone. The chain links TRBV27 to TRBJ2-5; TRBD1 matches at 8 bases. J was trimmed by 1 base and V by 1 base; bases with no gene match: 11. The germline gives CDR1 MNHEY, CDR2 SMNVEV (reference sequence). There are 18 residues in the CDR3. The CDR3 protein is CASSLFYSIGQGQETQYF. For the CDR3, the DNA is TGTGCCAGCAGTTTATTCTATAGTATTGGACAGGGCCAAGAGACCCAGTACTTC.

The chain links TRBV14 to TRBJ2-7; the D is unclear. Germline lookup yields CDR1 SGHDN and CDR2 FVKESK. The CDR3 is made up of 13 amino acids. V was shortened by 0 bases and J by 5 bases, with 8 bases between the two germline ends. The CDR3 DNA reads TGTGCCAGCAGCCAAGACGAGGTCGACGAGCAGTACTTC. Translating it yields CASSQDEVDEQYF. Full variable domain (outside the CDR3, taken from reference TRBV14 and TRBJ2-7): EAGVTQFPSHSVIEKGQTVTLRCDPISGHDNLYWYRRVMGKEIKFLLHFVKESKQDESGMPNNRFLAERTGGTYSTLKVQPAELEDSGVYFCASSQDEVDEQYFGPGTRLTVT.

The J gene is TRBJ1-5, the V gene TRBV6-1, with D unclear. The V gene lost 2 bases and the J gene lost 0 bases, with 5 bases spanning the gap. This CDR3 is built from 14 residues. CDR1 and CDR2 (germline): MNHNS, SASEGT. DNA of the CDR3: TGTGCCAGCAGTGAATTTAATAGCAATCAGCCCCAGCATTTT. Encoded protein: CASSEFNSNQPQHF.

This chain links TRBV19 with TRBJ1-1, with D possibly TRBD1 on 6 matching bases. Germline V lookup: CDR1 LNHDA, CDR2 SQIVND (reference sequence). V lost 10 bases and J lost 0, with 12 bases in between. The CDR3 contains 13 residues. CDR3 sequence: CATTGPMNTEAFF. The CDR3 DNA reads as TGTGCCACGACAGGCCCCATGAACACTGAAGCTTTCTTT.

V usage is TRBV4-1 and J usage is TRBJ2-1, with 11 bases identical to TRBD2. CDR3 size: 16 residues. Per the germline V gene, CDR1 is MGHRA and CDR2 is YSYEKL. V lost 0 bases and J lost 7; bases outside the gene matches: 5. The DNA of the CDR3 is TGCGCCAGCAGCCAAGATGGGACTAGCGGAAAGAATGAGCAGTTCTTC. This encodes CASSQDGTSGKNEQFF.